This T cell receptor beta chain was captured by sequencing in a study of response to subunit inactivated influenza vaccine. The CDR3 extends over 12 amino acids. Germline values: CDR1 DFQATT, CDR2 SNEGSKA (reference sequence). V was shortened by 6 bases and J by 9 bases, with 15 bases between the two germline ends. Each CDR3 protein gets one entry after TCRdb re-called the RT-PCR reads with MiXCR. The sample lists roughly 790,000 distinct CDR3 sequences; 21% were seen once. Regarding the study as a whole: The authors put forward the suggestion that each seasonal influenza vaccination may bring in only a limited number of new T cells.

This clonotype came up a few times. What it binds is not known. The sample consisted of PBMCs from blood, taken 4 to 6 days after vaccination. The chain employs TRBV20-1 and TRBJ1-5; D is unclear. The source is a man aged 50-59 years who received an inactivated influenza vaccine. The CDR3 DNA reads TGCAGTGCAAACGACGGTTCCGGGCCCCAGCATTTT. It yields the protein CSANDGSGPQHF.